Following are 25 T cell receptor beta chains from one sample sequenced in a study of T cells after yellow fever vaccination. One entry per CDR3 protein results from TCRdb running MiXCR on the 5' RACE reads. The table has some 100,000 distinct CDR3 sequences, around 6.7% seen once; the top ten hold 2.7%. Material: CD4+ T cells sorted from PBMCs, obtained more than 40 days after the first yellow fever vaccination. The receptors here all came from a man aged 18-30 years who received the YFV17D yellow fever vaccine.

There are many counts of this clonotype. The chain couples TRBV5-1 to TRBJ1-5; D uncertain. Germline lookup yields CDR1 SGHRS and CDR2 YFSETQ. The CDR3 is 14 residues long. V was shortened by 4 bases and J by 2 bases, with 10 bases between the two germline ends. Written as DNA, the CDR3 is TGCGCCAGCAGCGAGGGTATGGGCAATCAGCCCCAGCATTTT. This gives the protein CASSEGMGNQPQHF.

This clonotype showed up many times. As DNA, the CDR3 is TGTGCCAGCAGCTCGCCGGACTGGACACAGTACTTC. It is translated as CASSSPDWTQYF. The chain carries TRBV7-2 and TRBJ2-5; D assignment may be TRBD1 or TRBD2 (5 bases each). V was trimmed by 4 bases and J by 11 bases, leaving 14 bases between them. The CDR3 covers 12 residues. Germline CDR1 reads SGHTA; CDR2 reads FQGNSA.

This clonotype has a count of ten or more. The genes are TRBV5-4 and TRBJ2-5, with no clear D. Between the trimmed V and J ends, which lost 7 bases and 0 bases, there was a span of 10 bases. In germline, CDR1 is SGHNT, CDR2 YYREEE (reference sequence). CDR3 size: 13 residues. CDR3 sequence: CASAPVYQETQYF. The DNA of the CDR3 is TGTGCCAGCGCACCGGTGTACCAAGAGACCCAGTACTTC.

With respect to this clonotype: A much larger clone lies a single base off, so this may be a read error. This is likely a read error, given that the CDR3 carries no conserved phenylalanine or tryptophan at its end. This chain connects TRBV3-1 to TRBJ2-5; 7 nucleotides agree with TRBD2. Germline CDR1 reads LGHDT; CDR2 reads YNNKEL (reference sequence). The CDR3 consists of 15 residues. CDR3 DNA: TGTGCCAGCAGTCAAGCGGGGCTTAATCAAGAGACCCAGTACTAC. Translating it yields CASSQAGLNQETQYY.

Note on this clonotype: This clone may be a read error of a much larger clone one base away. This sequence joins TRBV11-3 and TRBJ2-2; possibly TRBD2 for D (6 bases). The length of the CDR3 is 13 residues. Germline values: CDR1 SGHNT, CDR2 YENEEA. V was clipped by 8 bases and J by 6 bases, with 13 bases between them. The CDR3 protein is CASSALAAGELFF. DNA of the CDR3: TGTGCCAGCTCTGCACTAGCCGCCGGGGAGCTGTTTTTT.

In its sample, this clonotype was seen many times. The chain joins TRBV4-2 to TRBJ2-5; D possibly corresponds to TRBD1 (7 bases). Germline CDR1 and CDR2: LGHNA and YNFKEQ. V gave up 1 base and J gave up 5 bases, with 14 bases separating them. The CDR3 has 15 amino acids. CDR3 nucleotides: TGTGCCAGCAGCCAAGCACAGGGGAGGACGGAGACCCAGTACTTC. Encoded protein: CASSQAQGRTETQYF.

This clonotype was seen repeatedly, ten times or more. The chain links TRBV5-1 to TRBJ1-5; 7 nucleotides align to TRBD1. Germline trimming cut 7 bases from V and 0 bases from J; bases unmatched to any gene: 7. The CDR3 is 15 amino acids. Germline CDR1 and CDR2: SGHRS and YFSETQ. CDR3 sequence (DNA): TGCGCCAGCCGCCGGGACAGCAATAGCAATCAGCCCCAGCATTTT. Translation: CASRRDSNSNQPQHF. The full variable domain, rest sourced from reference TRBV5-1 and TRBJ1-5, is KAGVTQTPRYLIKTRGQQVTLSCSPISGHRSVSWYQQTPGQGLQFLFEYFSETQRNKGNFPGRFSGRQFSNSRSEMNVSTLELGDSALYLCASRRDSNSNQPQHFGDGTRLSIL.

The table lists this clonotype with many counts. CDR3 DNA sequence: TGTGCCAGCAGCCAGGAGACTAGCGGCAATGAGCAGTTCTTC. Translating it yields CASSQETSGNEQFF. The chain joins TRBV4-2 to TRBJ2-1; 9 bases are a match to TRBD2. This CDR3 region has 14 residues. Trimming took 3 bases from V and 6 from J; bases not matched to a gene: 3. Germline CDR1 LGHNA, CDR2 YNFKEQ.

This clonotype was observed many times. J is TRBJ1-2 and V is TRBV6-1; D remains ambiguous. V lost 3 bases to trimming and J lost 8 bases, with 13 bases between them. The CDR3 runs to 13 residues. Germline loops: CDR1 MNHNS, CDR2 SASEGT. The CDR3 DNA sequence: TGTGCCAGCAGTGACCAGGTGATGAGGGGCTACACCTTC. Amino acid sequence: CASSDQVMRGYTF.

This rearrangement joins TRBV7-8 to TRBJ2-7; no clear D gene. Germline values: CDR1 SGHVS, CDR2 FQNEAQ. The CDR3 totals 16 residues. V shed 1 base and J shed 1 base, with 14 bases lying between them. CDR3 sequence reads: CASSLVWAASSYEQYF. The CDR3 DNA is TGTGCCAGCAGCTTAGTTTGGGCAGCATCTTCCTACGAGCAGTACTTC.

This clonotype was recorded many times. The V and J genes are TRBV14 and TRBJ2-7, with a weak D call TRBD2 (5 bases). This CDR3 has 13 residues. The germline gives CDR1 SGHDN, CDR2 FVKESK. V lost 4 bases and J 3 bases, leaving 10 bases between the germline ends. The CDR3 is CASSPPGIYEQYF. In DNA, the CDR3 is TGTGCCAGCAGCCCCCCGGGGATCTACGAGCAGTACTTC.

This clonotype was recorded at least ten times. The chain joins TRBV7-8 to TRBJ1-4; TRBD1 aligns across 7 bases. J lost 7 bases, V lost 2 bases, and 10 bases had no gene match. The CDR3 totals 16 residues. Germline V CDR1 and CDR2: SGHVS, FQNEAQ. The DNA of the CDR3 is TGTGCCAGCAGCTTAAATCGCAGGGGGGGAACTGAAAAACTGTTTTTT. Translation: CASSLNRRGGTEKLFF.

The sample holds many counts of this clonotype. CDR3 sequence: CASSQEGGEWASYEQYF. In DNA, the CDR3 is TGTGCCAGCAGCCAAGAGGGAGGGGAGTGGGCATCCTACGAGCAGTACTTC. The chain carries TRBV4-2 and TRBJ2-7, with 7 bases fitting TRBD2. The CDR3 is 17 amino acids. In germline, CDR1 is LGHNA, CDR2 YNFKEQ. V dropped 0 bases and J dropped 1; count of bases not matched to a gene: 9.

The DNA for the CDR3 is TGCAGTGCTAGAGGCGGACTAGTTCATGCGCGAGATACGCAGTATTTT. Translation: CSARGGLVHARDTQYF. The rearrangement joins TRBV20-1 to TRBJ2-3; 7 nucleotides agree with TRBD2. This CDR3 is 16 amino acids long. V was clipped by 1 base and J by 5 bases; unmatched bases: 12. CDR1 is DFQATT and CDR2 is SNEGSKA in the germline V gene (reference sequence).

This clonotype has a count of ten or more. V is TRBV7-9 and J is TRBJ2-1, with D possibly matching TRBD1 (6 bases). CDR3 length equals 13 residues. The ends were cut back, 2 bases at V and 6 bases at J, with 8 bases in the middle. CDR1 and CDR2 from the germline V gene are SEHNR and FQNEAQ (reference sequence). This CDR3 reads CASSLQGGNEQFF. The CDR3 nucleotides read TGTGCCAGCAGCTTACAAGGGGGCAATGAGCAGTTCTTC.

J is TRBJ2-5 and V is TRBV5-1, with TRBD2 matching over 8 bases. Germline CDR1 and CDR2: SGHRS and YFSETQ. Trimming took 4 bases from V and 0 from J; bases not matched to a gene: 8. CDR3 length equals 16 residues. CDR3: CASSVLSGVYQETQYF. CDR3 DNA sequence: TGCGCCAGCAGCGTCCTTAGCGGGGTGTACCAAGAGACCCAGTACTTC.

This clonotype was recorded many times. J is TRBJ1-2 and V is TRBV6-1; perhaps TRBD1 as D (5 bases). Germline V gene data show CDR1 as MNHNS and CDR2 as SASEGT. V lost 4 bases, J lost 4 bases, and 13 bases lay in between. The CDR3 runs to 14 residues. CDR3 sequence: CASSVDRGSYGYTF. CDR3 in DNA: TGTGCCAGCAGTGTAGACAGAGGATCCTATGGCTACACCTTC.

In its sample, this clonotype was seen many times. J is TRBJ2-3 and V is TRBV24-1, with unresolved D. Deletions cut 0 bases from V and 5 bases from J, with 2 bases between. The CDR3 spans 12 residues. Germline V CDR1 and CDR2: KGHDR, SFDVKD. For the CDR3, the DNA is TGTGCCACCAGTGATTTGCGAGATACGCAGTATTTT. Its protein is CATSDLRDTQYF.

For this clonotype: A much more abundant neighbour one base away suggests this may be a read error. The CDR3, as DNA: TGTGACAGCAGTCCGTGGATGGGGCGGGGGACAGATACGCAGTATTTT. It codes for CDSSPWMGRGTDTQYF. The genes are TRBV28 and TRBJ2-3; 7 nucleotides agree with TRBD2. This CDR3 spans 16 amino acids. Looked up from germline, CDR1 is MDHEN and CDR2 is SYDVKM.

This clonotype was counted ten times or more. J is TRBJ2-2 and V is TRBV5-6, with D possibly matching TRBD1 (7 bases). Trimming pared 2 bases from V and 4 bases from J, leaving 15 bases between. The CDR3 is 16 amino acids. Germline assignment: CDR1 SGHDT and CDR2 YYEEEE. The CDR3 here is CASSLTGTAGTGELFF. The CDR3 DNA sequence: TGTGCCAGCAGCTTAACCGGGACAGCGGGCACCGGGGAGCTGTTTTTT.

This clonotype has a count of ten or more. The gene calls are TRBV11-3 and TRBJ2-2, with D tentatively TRBD1 (6 bases). V was cut by 5 bases and J by 0 bases, with 10 bases left in between. The V gene's germline CDR1 is SGHNT and CDR2 YENEEA. The CDR3 contains 15 residues. The CDR3 nucleotides read TGTGCCAGCAGCAAAACAGGGACGAACACCGGGGAGCTGTTTTTT. Its translation: CASSKTGTNTGELFF. The variable domain in full, completed from reference TRBV11-3 and TRBJ2-2, reads EAGVVQSPRYKIIEKKQPVAFWCNPISGHNTLYWYLQNLGQGPELLIRYENEEAVDDSQLPKDRFSAERLKGVDSTLKIQPAELGDSAVYLCASSKTGTNTGELFFGEGSRLTVL.

This clonotype was recorded at least ten times. The chain joins TRBV5-1 to TRBJ1-4; no definite D call. CDR1 and CDR2 (germline): SGHRS, YFSETQ. The length of the CDR3 is 14 residues. Deletions cut 2 bases from V and 0 bases from J, with 5 bases between. The CDR3 DNA reads as TGCGCCAGCAGCTTAGTCGCAACTAATGAAAAACTGTTTTTT. Translation: CASSLVATNEKLFF.

This clonotype was counted at least ten times. The V gene is TRBV3-1, the J gene TRBJ1-1, with a possible D match to TRBD1 (6 bases). The CDR3 length is 14 residues. V was cut by 4 bases and J by 4 bases, with 13 bases left in between. The germline CDR1 and CDR2 sequences are LGHDT and YNNKEL (reference sequence). CDR3 region: CASSPRARGTEAFF. The CDR3 DNA reads as TGTGCCAGCAGCCCCCGGGCCAGGGGCACTGAAGCTTTCTTT.

This clonotype occurred many times. The V call is TRBV29-1, the J call TRBJ2-5, with a weak D call TRBD1 (5 bases). V lost 6 bases and J lost 4, with 15 bases in between. CDR3 size: 13 residues. Germline values: CDR1 SQVTM, CDR2 ANQGSEA. The CDR3 DNA follows: TGCAGCGTCACAAGGGGATCGCGAGAGACCCAGTACTTC. This encodes CSVTRGSRETQYF. The full variable domain, rest sourced from reference TRBV29-1 and TRBJ2-5, is SAVISQKPSRDICQRGTSLTIQCQVDSQVTMMFWYRQQPGQSLTLIATANQGSEATYESGFVIDKFPISRPNLTFSTLTVSNMSPEDSSIYLCSVTRGSRETQYFGPGTRLLVL.

This clonotype was observed at least ten times. The genes are TRBV10-1 and TRBJ2-1; 7 nucleotides match TRBD1. The V gene's germline CDR1 is WNHNN and CDR2 SYGVQD (reference sequence). The CDR3 contains 16 residues. J gave up 6 bases and V 3 bases, and 11 bases lay outside the gene matches. CDR3 sequence reads: CASSDPADRRINEQFF. CDR3 coding DNA: TGCGCCAGCAGTGACCCCGCGGACAGGAGGATCAATGAGCAGTTCTTC.